Listed below are T cell receptor beta chains from one sample, sequenced in a study of T cell repertoires in cytomegalovirus infection. TCRdb analysed the reads with MiXCR anew, one entry per CDR3 protein. The sample consists of 200,000 to 300,000 distinct CDR3 sequences, 12% to 15% of them appearing once. Material: PBMCs. These TCRs come from a human donor in good health (CMV status not recorded). Some clones in this sample may be carry-over from other donors' samples. Both conserved end residues are part of each CDR3. A D gene is named only where the DNA matches it firmly. Part of the rows lack a size; the others show once, few, many or a class for expanded clones.

d_call: NA; v_call: TRBV29-1; clone_size: few; j_call: TRBJ2-3; cdr3_aa: CSVARAATSTDTQYF; cdr3_nt: TGCAGCGTGGCTCGGGCGGCAACTAGCACAGATACGCAGTATTTT
d_call: NA; v_call: TRBV29-1; clone_size: few; j_call: TRBJ1-2; cdr3_aa: CSVAAVRGSYGYTF; cdr3_nt: TGCAGCGTTGCCGCCGTTCGGGGGAGCTATGGCTACACCTTC
d_call: NA; v_call: TRBV25-1; clone_size: many; j_call: TRBJ2-5; cdr3_aa: CASVLQGTQYF; cdr3_nt: TGTGCCAGCGTACTCCAGGGGACCCAGTACTTC
d_call: NA; v_call: TRBV27; clone_size: many; j_call: TRBJ1-4; cdr3_aa: CASSYLYATNEKLFF; cdr3_nt: TGTGCCAGCAGCTACCTGTACGCAACTAATGAAAAACTGTTTTTT
d_call: NA; v_call: TRBV28; clone_size: many; j_call: TRBJ2-1; cdr3_aa: CASSRGTYSYNEQFF; cdr3_nt: TGTGCCAGCAGCCGAGGGACGTATTCCTACAATGAGCAGTTCTTC
d_call: NA; v_call: TRBV6-1; clone_size: few; j_call: TRBJ1-2; cdr3_aa: CASRTIESDGYTF; cdr3_nt: TGTGCCAGCAGAACGATAGAAAGCGATGGCTACACCTTC
d_call: NA; v_call: TRBV10-1; clone_size: many; j_call: TRBJ1-4; cdr3_aa: CASSESYGNEKLFF; cdr3_nt: TGCGCCAGCAGTGAGTCGTACGGGAACGAAAAACTGTTTTTT
d_call: TRBD2; v_call: TRBV7-2; clone_size: many; j_call: TRBJ2-7; cdr3_aa: CASRVEREDEQYF; cdr3_nt: TGTGCCAGCAGGGTAGAGCGGGAGGACGAGCAGTACTTC
d_call: NA; v_call: TRBV12-3/TRBV12-4; clone_size: many; j_call: TRBJ2-7; cdr3_aa: CASSLSRVYDEQYF; cdr3_nt: TGTGCCAGCAGTCTCTCCCGGGTTTACGACGAGCAGTACTTC
d_call: NA; v_call: TRBV11-2; clone_size: NA; j_call: TRBJ2-1; cdr3_aa: CASSSIGRYQEQFF; cdr3_nt: TGTGCCAGCAGCTCAATCGGCAGGTACCAAGAGCAGTTCTTC
d_call: NA; v_call: TRBV28; clone_size: few; j_call: TRBJ2-7; cdr3_aa: CASSLYTAPSYEQYF; cdr3_nt: TGTGCCAGCAGTTTATACACAGCCCCCTCCTACGAGCAGTACTTC
d_call: TRBD1; v_call: TRBV7-8; clone_size: many; j_call: TRBJ1-1; cdr3_aa: CASSLRGDSLNTEAFF; cdr3_nt: TGTGCCAGCAGCTTAAGGGGGGACAGCTTGAACACTGAAGCTTTCTTT
d_call: TRBD1; v_call: TRBV6-1; clone_size: many; j_call: TRBJ1-3; cdr3_aa: CASSSRGTGAGNTIYF; cdr3_nt: TGTGCCAGCAGTAGTCGAGGGACAGGGGCTGGAAACACCATATATTTT